Listed below are T cell receptor beta chains from one sample, sequenced in a study of metastatic and nonmetastatic thyroid tumors. With MiXCR, TCRdb reprocessed the PCR reads. The sample records approximately 15,000 clones, around 12% being singletons. The sample comprised blood. The source is a female donor with papillary thyroid cancer or a benign thyroid nodule (not recorded which). Some clones in this sample may be carry-over from other donors' samples. Both conserved end residues are part of each CDR3. Fields, in order: J gene, V gene, CDR3 protein.

j_gene: TRBJ2-7
v_gene: TRBV5-5
CDR3aa: CASSSGTSRYHEQYF

j_gene: TRBJ2-3
v_gene: TRBV29-1
CDR3aa: CSVEIAGATDTQYF

j_gene: TRBJ1-6
v_gene: TRBV5-1
CDR3aa: CASSLGAGGNPPLHF

j_gene: TRBJ1-3
v_gene: TRBV12-3/TRBV12-4
CDR3aa: CASSLIPPPTDPVNTIYF

j_gene: TRBJ1-6
v_gene: TRBV4-1
CDR3aa: CASSQDRQGSNNSPLHF

j_gene: TRBJ2-2
v_gene: TRBV5-4
CDR3aa: CASSLGRAADRTGELFF

j_gene: TRBJ2-2
v_gene: TRBV6-6
CDR3aa: CASSYSQGARMNTGELFF

j_gene: TRBJ1-1
v_gene: TRBV2
CDR3aa: CASSEARTRTANTEAFF

j_gene: TRBJ1-5
v_gene: TRBV6-1
CDR3aa: CASSPSGTVGSNQPQHF

j_gene: TRBJ1-2
v_gene: TRBV28
CDR3aa: CASSSNYGYTF

j_gene: TRBJ2-1
v_gene: TRBV4-1
CDR3aa: CASSQAGGHNEQFF

j_gene: TRBJ1-1
v_gene: TRBV20-1
CDR3aa: CSARSTTGDLGNTEAFF

j_gene: TRBJ1-5
v_gene: TRBV6-5
CDR3aa: CASSYISTGGQPQHF

j_gene: TRBJ2-3
v_gene: TRBV20-1
CDR3aa: CSATTSGASTDTQYF

j_gene: TRBJ1-1
v_gene: TRBV7-9
CDR3aa: CASSFTGGLNTEAFF

j_gene: TRBJ2-1
v_gene: TRBV20-1
CDR3aa: CSARVKRGTPSIRDEQFF

j_gene: TRBJ2-7
v_gene: TRBV20-1
CDR3aa: CSARVPRGGGSSYEQYF

j_gene: TRBJ2-1
v_gene: TRBV28
CDR3aa: CASSFSGGTHNEQFF

j_gene: TRBJ2-2
v_gene: TRBV5-1
CDR3aa: CASTGSQVKIGGGELFF

j_gene: TRBJ2-2
v_gene: TRBV9
CDR3aa: CASSVLAGELFF

j_gene: TRBJ1-6
v_gene: TRBV6-1
CDR3aa: CASRTGIYNSPLHF

j_gene: TRBJ2-1
v_gene: TRBV15
CDR3aa: CATSRDQSSGWQFF

j_gene: TRBJ2-3
v_gene: TRBV11-1
CDR3aa: CASSLVRSSGISTDTQYF

j_gene: TRBJ1-5
v_gene: TRBV10-3
CDR3aa: CAISEGTAELSQHF

j_gene: TRBJ2-2
v_gene: TRBV30
CDR3aa: CAWSASSRTHTGELFF

j_gene: TRBJ1-3
v_gene: TRBV6-2/TRBV6-3
CDR3aa: CASSRITRGDSGNTIYF

j_gene: TRBJ1-1
v_gene: TRBV14
CDR3aa: CASSHQSVAEAFF

j_gene: TRBJ2-7
v_gene: TRBV6-2/TRBV6-3
CDR3aa: CASRPPPGGRGEQYF

j_gene: TRBJ2-3
v_gene: TRBV11-1
CDR3aa: CASSFTDTQYF

j_gene: TRBJ2-4
v_gene: TRBV5-4
CDR3aa: CASSFGTGKSIQYF

j_gene: TRBJ2-1
v_gene: TRBV5-5
CDR3aa: CASSLGTSGSYNEQFF

j_gene: TRBJ1-1
v_gene: TRBV30
CDR3aa: CAWGRLNTEAFF

j_gene: TRBJ1-5
v_gene: TRBV7-8
CDR3aa: CASSLDAGVSQPQHF

j_gene: TRBJ2-5
v_gene: TRBV6-1
CDR3aa: CASNEQGQRQETQYF

j_gene: TRBJ2-1
v_gene: TRBV14
CDR3aa: CASSQLTSGSNDNEQFF

j_gene: TRBJ2-5
v_gene: TRBV18
CDR3aa: CASSPWEETQYF

j_gene: TRBJ2-5
v_gene: TRBV6-4
CDR3aa: CASSDGTSTGTQYF

j_gene: TRBJ1-5
v_gene: TRBV12-3/TRBV12-4
CDR3aa: CASSTRGGSQPQHF

j_gene: TRBJ2-1
v_gene: TRBV7-9
CDR3aa: CASRGDRDFTNEQFF